Presented here are 21 T cell receptor beta chains from one specimen sequenced in a study of pediatric ulcerative colitis. Rectal tissue came from one to two pinch biopsies taken at colonoscopy. This table comes from immunoSEQ multiplex PCR, and its TCRdb copy is limited to in-frame clones, with some not included. The sample carries 8,500 to 13,000 clones, roughly four fifths recorded once. The material sequenced was gut tissue. The receptors here all came from a girl between 5 and 17 years old who was a control in a study of pediatric ulcerative colitis.

The V gene is TRBV29-1, the J gene TRBJ2-2, with D unclear. V was shortened by 6 bases and J by 0 bases, with 11 bases between the two germline ends. The CDR3 is 14 amino acids. CDR1 and CDR2 from the germline V gene are SQVTM and ANQGSEA. The CDR3 protein is CSVVLDTNTGELFF. DNA of the CDR3: TGCAGCGTCGTCTTGGATACGAACACCGGGGAGCTGTTTTTT.

This chain links TRBV6-1 with TRBJ2-7; 12 bases are shared with TRBD2. Germline V lookup: CDR1 MNHNS, CDR2 SASEGT. CDR3 length: 15 residues. Trimming took 2 bases from V and 4 from J; bases not matched to a gene: 3. DNA for the CDR3: TGTGCCAGCAGTGAACTAGCGGGAGGGCATTACGAGCAGTACTTC. It translates to CASSELAGGHYEQYF.

J is TRBJ2-7 and V is TRBV29-1, with TRBD1 as a possible D gene (6 bases). Germline loops: CDR1 SQVTM, CDR2 ANQGSEA. This CDR3 contains 11 residues. The germline V and J ends were trimmed by 7 bases and 4 bases, with 11 bases remaining between them. CDR3 amino acids: CSGTVGYEQYF. DNA for the CDR3: TGCAGCGGGACAGTCGGTTACGAGCAGTACTTC.

This chain connects TRBV7-9 to TRBJ1-4; 8 bases match TRBD1. The germline V gene has CDR1 SEHNR and CDR2 FQNEAQ (reference sequence). CDR3 size: 16 residues. After removal of 5 bases from V and 5 bases from J, the junction contained 10 bases not matched to a gene. The CDR3 protein is CASSRTGGSLNEKLFF. Here the CDR3 DNA reads TGTGCCAGCAGCCGCACAGGGGGGAGTTTAAATGAAAAACTGTTTTTT.

This chain connects TRBV6-1 to TRBJ2-1; tentative D call: TRBD2 (6 bases). The ends were cut back, 4 bases at V and 10 bases at J, with 23 bases in the middle. The CDR3 is 16 residues long. CDR1 and CDR2 from the germline V gene are MNHNS and SASEGT. The chain's CDR3 is CASSVLSGDGGGEQFF. The CDR3 coding sequence is TGTGCCAGCAGTGTCCTTAGCGGAGACGGGGGAGGCGAGCAGTTCTTC.

The J gene is TRBJ2-4, the V gene TRBV15; either TRBD1 or TRBD2 may fit D (5 bases each). Germline lookup yields CDR1 LNHNV and CDR2 YYDKDF (reference sequence). CDR3 size: 11 residues. Between the trimmed V and J ends, which lost 4 bases and 8 bases, there was a span of 6 bases. The CDR3 bases are TGTGCCACCAGCATGGGGGACATTCAGTACTTC. This gives the protein CATSMGDIQYF.

CDR3 protein: CASSPGGATRNNYGYTF. The DNA for the CDR3 is TGTGCCAGCAGTCCAGGGGGCGCCACACGTAATAACTATGGCTACACCTTC. The V and J genes are TRBV28 and TRBJ1-2; 8 nucleotides align to TRBD1. Germline V gene sequence: CDR1 MDHEN, CDR2 SYDVKM. The CDR3 has 17 residues. V gave up 5 bases and J gave up 1 base; unmatched junction bases: 12.

This clone was seen only a few times. J is TRBJ2-5 and V is TRBV7-9, with D unclear. This CDR3 is built from 15 residues. CDR1 is SEHNR and CDR2 is FQNEAQ in the germline V gene (reference sequence). V was pared by 2 bases and J by 2 bases, with 12 bases between. The CDR3, as DNA: TGTGCCAGCAGCTTAAGGTGGGCCCCGCAAGAGACCCAGTACTTC. It codes for CASSLRWAPQETQYF.

The chain has TRBV4-2 and TRBJ2-1; D is uncertain. V lost 2 bases and J 7 bases, leaving 6 bases between the germline ends. The CDR3 spans 12 residues. Looked up from germline, CDR1 is LGHNA and CDR2 is YNFKEQ. The CDR3 protein is CASSQLQNEQFF. The CDR3 nucleotides are TGTGCCAGCAGCCAACTGCAGAATGAGCAGTTCTTC.

This clone is a singleton in its sample. V gene TRBV11-2 combines with J gene TRBJ2-4; TRBD2 agrees at 7 bases. The CDR3 extends over 16 amino acids. J was trimmed by 0 bases and V by 2 bases; bases with no gene match: 4. Germline lookup yields CDR1 SGHAT and CDR2 FQNNGV. The CDR3 here is CASSLLAGLAKNIQYF. As DNA, the CDR3 is TGTGCCAGCAGCTTATTAGCGGGTCTAGCCAAAAACATTCAGTACTTC.

The genes are TRBV10-3 and TRBJ2-2; D call uncertain. CDR1 is ENHRY and CDR2 is SYGVKD in the germline V gene. Trimming shortened V by 8 bases and J by 3 bases, and 19 bases separated the two germline ends. CDR3 length: 16 residues. The CDR3 DNA reads as TGTGCCATCCCCGAAGATGAGCGCCCTGACACCGGGGAGCTGTTTTTT. This encodes CAIPEDERPDTGELFF.

The chain combines TRBV2 with TRBJ2-1, with 11 bases fitting TRBD2. CDR1 and CDR2 (germline): SNHLY, FYNNEI. This CDR3 contains 17 residues. Trimming removed 7 bases from V and 0 bases from J; junction bases left unmatched: 8. CDR3 sequence reads: CASTTSGKVSSYNEQFF. In nucleotides, the CDR3 is TGTGCCAGCACGACTAGCGGGAAAGTCAGCTCCTACAATGAGCAGTTCTTC.

The table lists this clone with a count of one. The gene calls are TRBV11-2 and TRBJ2-1, with D perhaps TRBD1 or TRBD2 (6 bases each). This CDR3 is built from 13 residues. Germline values: CDR1 SGHAT, CDR2 FQNNGV. Trimming shortened V by 8 bases and J by 8 bases, and 16 bases separated the two germline ends. The CDR3 DNA follows: TGTGCCAGCTCTCCGGAGGGGGAGTATGAGCAGTTCTTC. It yields the protein CASSPEGEYEQFF.

This rearrangement joins TRBV5-3 to TRBJ2-5, with TRBD2 as a possible D gene (5 bases). TRBV5-3 is known as an ORF, though its function is uncertain. The CDR3 contains 14 residues. Deletions cut 4 bases from V and 3 bases from J, with 13 bases between. The CDR3 protein is CARSLIWTEETQYF. As DNA, the CDR3 is TGTGCCAGAAGCCTCATCTGGACTGAAGAGACCCAGTACTTC.

The CDR3 nucleotides are TGTGCCAGCAGAAGACAGGGCGAAAAACTGTTTTTT. Amino acid sequence: CASRRQGEKLFF. The chain carries TRBV2 and TRBJ1-4; 7 nucleotides align to TRBD1. Looked up from germline, CDR1 is SNHLY and CDR2 is FYNNEI. V dropped 6 bases and J dropped 8; count of bases not matched to a gene: 3. The length of the CDR3 is 12 residues.

The table lists this clone with a count of one. This sequence joins TRBV6-6 and TRBJ2-5; D is possibly TRBD1 (6 bases). Germline V gene sequence: CDR1 MNHNY, CDR2 SVGAGI (reference sequence). The CDR3 runs to 14 residues. V was clipped by 0 bases and J by 6 bases, with 11 bases between them. The CDR3 nucleotides read TGTGCCAGCAGTTACTCAGGCAGGGGACAGACCCAGTACTTC. Its translation: CASSYSGRGQTQYF.

The chain joins TRBV9 to TRBJ2-2, with a possible D match to TRBD1 (6 bases). V shed 1 base and J shed 3 bases, with 10 bases lying between them. CDR3 length: 15 residues. Germline V gives CDR1 SGDLS, CDR2 YYNGEE. As DNA, the CDR3 is TGTGCCAGCAGCGTATGGGCAGGGGACACCGGGGAGCTGTTTTTT. It yields the protein CASSVWAGDTGELFF.

The J gene is TRBJ2-7, the V gene TRBV6-1; D gene uncertain. The V gene's germline CDR1 is MNHNS and CDR2 SASEGT. CDR3 length: 14 residues. Trimming removed 2 bases from V and 5 bases from J, with 13 bases in between. The CDR3 is CASSEQTLPDEQYF. The CDR3 bases are TGTGCCAGCAGTGAACAAACCCTCCCGGACGAGCAGTACTTC.

This chain uses TRBV23-1 with TRBJ2-7, with D possibly matching TRBD2 (6 bases). TRBV23-1 is classed as an ORF, of uncertain function. The CDR3 contains 16 residues. V lost 3 bases and J 6 bases, leaving 21 bases between the germline ends. The CDR3 reads CASSHKTSNRLREQYF. In DNA form, the CDR3 reads TGCGCCAGCAGTCACAAGACTAGTAACCGCCTTCGCGAGCAGTACTTC.

The genes are TRBV27 and TRBJ1-2; D is uncertain. Germline CDR1 reads MNHEY; CDR2 reads SMNVEV (reference sequence). The V and J ends lost 3 bases and 8 bases respectively, with 13 bases between them. The CDR3 is 13 amino acids. This CDR3 reads CASSFSQSQGYTF. DNA of the CDR3: TGTGCCAGCAGTTTTAGTCAGAGTCAAGGCTACACCTTC.

This clone was seen a few times. The chain has TRBV14 and TRBJ2-7; D gene ambiguous. The V end was cut by 4 bases, the J end by 2 bases, with 6 bases between. Germline assignment: CDR1 SGHDN and CDR2 FVKESK. This CDR3 has 12 residues. This CDR3 reads CASSPSPYEQYF. The CDR3 coding sequence is TGTGCCAGCAGCCCTAGTCCCTACGAGCAGTACTTC.